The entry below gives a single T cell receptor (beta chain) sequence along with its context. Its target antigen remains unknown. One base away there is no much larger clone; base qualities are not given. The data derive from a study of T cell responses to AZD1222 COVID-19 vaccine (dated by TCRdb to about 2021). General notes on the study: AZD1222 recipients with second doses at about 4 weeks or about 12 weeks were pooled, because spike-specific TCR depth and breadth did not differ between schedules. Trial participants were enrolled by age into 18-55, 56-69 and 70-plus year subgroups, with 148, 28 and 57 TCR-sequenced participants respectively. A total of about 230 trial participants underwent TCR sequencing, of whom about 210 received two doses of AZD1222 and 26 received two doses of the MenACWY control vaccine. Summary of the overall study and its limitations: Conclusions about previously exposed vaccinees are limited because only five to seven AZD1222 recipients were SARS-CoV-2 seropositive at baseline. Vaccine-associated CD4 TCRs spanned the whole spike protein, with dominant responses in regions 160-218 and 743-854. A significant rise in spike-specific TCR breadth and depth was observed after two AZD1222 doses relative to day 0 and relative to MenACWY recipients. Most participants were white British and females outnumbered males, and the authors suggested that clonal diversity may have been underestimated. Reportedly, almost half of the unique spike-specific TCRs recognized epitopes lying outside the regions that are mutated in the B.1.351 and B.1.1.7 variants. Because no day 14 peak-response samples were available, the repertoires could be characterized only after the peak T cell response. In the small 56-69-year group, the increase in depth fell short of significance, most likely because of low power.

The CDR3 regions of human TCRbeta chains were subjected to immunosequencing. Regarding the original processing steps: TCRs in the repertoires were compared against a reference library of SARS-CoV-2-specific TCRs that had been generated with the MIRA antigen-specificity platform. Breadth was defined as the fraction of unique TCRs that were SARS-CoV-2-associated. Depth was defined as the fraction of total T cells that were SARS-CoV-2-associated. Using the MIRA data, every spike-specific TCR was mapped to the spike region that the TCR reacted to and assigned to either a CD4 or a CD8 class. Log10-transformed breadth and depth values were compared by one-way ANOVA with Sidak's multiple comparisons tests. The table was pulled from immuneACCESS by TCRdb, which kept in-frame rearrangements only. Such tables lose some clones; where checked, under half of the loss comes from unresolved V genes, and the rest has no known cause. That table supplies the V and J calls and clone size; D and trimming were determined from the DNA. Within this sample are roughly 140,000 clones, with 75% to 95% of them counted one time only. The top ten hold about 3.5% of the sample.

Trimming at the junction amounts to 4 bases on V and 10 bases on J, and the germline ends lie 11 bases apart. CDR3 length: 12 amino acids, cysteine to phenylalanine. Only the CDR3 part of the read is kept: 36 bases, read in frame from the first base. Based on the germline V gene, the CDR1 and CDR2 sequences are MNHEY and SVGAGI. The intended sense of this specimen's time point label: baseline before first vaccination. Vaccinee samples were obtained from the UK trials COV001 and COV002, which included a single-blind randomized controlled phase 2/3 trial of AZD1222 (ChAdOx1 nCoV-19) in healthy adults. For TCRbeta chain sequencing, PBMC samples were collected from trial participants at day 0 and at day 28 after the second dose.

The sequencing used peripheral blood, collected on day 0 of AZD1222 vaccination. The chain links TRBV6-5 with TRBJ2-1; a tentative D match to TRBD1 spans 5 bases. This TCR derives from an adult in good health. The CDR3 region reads CASSSTGWEQFF. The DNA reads TGTGCCAGCAGTTCCACAGGATGGGAGCAGTTCTTC.